A selection of T cell receptor beta chains follows, all from one sample in a study of T cells in Graves' hyperthyroidism and ophthalmopathy. A single record per CDR3 protein comes from TCRdb applying MiXCR to the multiplex PCR reads. The data contain more than 550,000 distinct CDR3 sequences, over 40% of them singletons. The sample was peripheral blood or thyroid tissue (not recorded which). These receptors were collected from an adult man with Graves' disease, either hyperthyroidism or ophthalmopathy (not recorded which). Both conserved end residues are part of each CDR3. The D gene is left open where the match is weak. Clone size, where shown, is once, few, many, or a class for clones that have expanded.

V gene	J gene	clone size	D gene	CDR3 protein	CDR3 DNA
TRBV24-1	TRBJ2-7	-	-	CASSVDGSTRLYEQYF	TGTGCCAGCAGCGTAGATGGCTCGACTCGTTTGTACGAGCAGTACTTC
TRBV19	TRBJ2-7	-	TRBD2	CASSTRLAIYEQYF	TGTGCCAGTAGCACAAGACTAGCGATCTACGAGCAGTACTTC
TRBV7-2	TRBJ2-2	-	TRBD2	CASSLTSGRLNTGELFF	TGTGCCAGCAGCTTAACTAGCGGGAGGTTGAACACCGGGGAGCTGTTTTTT
TRBV20-1	TRBJ1-6	-	TRBD1	CSARDLRDSHHAPHF	TGCAGTGCTAGAGACTTACGGGACAGTCATCATGCCCCCCACTTT
TRBV20-1	TRBJ1-2	-	-	CSARDPTATVNYGYTF	TGCAGTGCTAGAGATCCGACAGCCACAGTAAACTATGGCTACACCTTC
TRBV11-3	TRBJ1-3	many	-	CASSSLSSGNTIYF	TGTGCCAGCAGCTCACTCTCCTCTGGAAACACCATATATTTT
TRBV19	TRBJ1-6	-	TRBD1	CASSHTGTDYNSPLHF	TGTGCCAGTAGCCATACCGGGACAGACTATAATTCACCCCTCCACTTT
TRBV7-3	TRBJ1-4	once	TRBD1	CASSLSRQGSEKLFF	TGTGCCAGCAGCTTAAGTCGACAGGGGAGTGAAAAACTGTTTTTT
TRBV7-9	TRBJ1-1	-	TRBD1	CASSERTGDTEAFF	TGTGCCAGCAGCGAAAGGACAGGGGACACTGAAGCTTTCTTT
TRBV25-1	TRBJ1-6	-	-	CASSDGGDLSNSPLHF	TGTGCCAGCAGTGATGGAGGGGATTTATCTAATTCACCCCTCCACTTT
TRBV29-1	TRBJ2-2	-	-	CSVGDFNTGELFF	TGCAGCGTTGGGGACTTCAACACCGGGGAGCTGTTTTTT
TRBV12-3/TRBV12-4	TRBJ1-1	once	-	CASSFPGFAAFF	TGTGCCAGCAGTTTCCCGGGATTTGCAGCTTTCTTT
TRBV6-1	TRBJ1-4	few	-	CASSSTAGNEKLFF	TGTGCCAGCAGCTCTACGGCAGGGAACGAAAAACTGTTTTTT
TRBV20-1	TRBJ2-5	-	TRBD2	CSATSGGVRETQYF	TGCAGTGCTACTAGCGGGGGTGTTCGGGAGACCCAGTACTTC
TRBV7-2	TRBJ2-2	-	TRBD1	CASSLAGTGSTGELFF	TGTGCCAGCAGCTTGGCAGGGACAGGGAGCACCGGGGAGCTGTTTTTT
TRBV20-1	TRBJ2-5	few	-	CSAPPIGTLQETQYF	TGCAGTGCTCCCCCCATAGGGACTCTCCAAGAGACCCAGTACTTC
TRBV24-1	TRBJ2-2	few	TRBD2	CATSGSSGSTGELFF	TGTGCCACCAGTGGATCTAGCGGGAGCACCGGGGAGCTGTTTTTT
TRBV5-3	TRBJ1-4	once	-	CASSLDGGPNEKLFF	TGTGCCAGCAGCTTGGACGGGGGTCCTAATGAAAAACTGTTTTTT
TRBV6-1	TRBJ1-1	-	TRBD1	CASRTRAGGNTEAFF	TGTGCCAGCAGAACACGGGCAGGGGGGAACACTGAAGCTTTCTTT
TRBV29-1	TRBJ1-1	-	TRBD1	CSSLERGQGEAFF	TGCAGCAGCCTAGAGAGGGGGCAGGGTGAAGCTTTCTTT
TRBV7-6	TRBJ1-1	many	-	CASSPYRGSNTEAFF	TGTGCCAGCAGCCCTTATCGGGGATCGAACACTGAAGCTTTCTTT
TRBV9	TRBJ1-3	-	-	CASSPEGRGGNTIYF	TGTGCCAGCAGCCCAGAAGGTAGGGGCGGAAACACCATATATTTT
TRBV29-1	TRBJ2-2	-	TRBD1	CSVWTGAGELFF	TGCAGCGTCTGGACAGGGGCCGGGGAGCTGTTTTTT
TRBV2	TRBJ2-7	-	TRBD2	CASSPGLARNYEQYF	TGTGCCAGCAGCCCCGGACTAGCTAGGAACTACGAGCAGTACTTC
TRBV7-2	TRBJ2-5	-	-	CASSQDLGSAETQYF	TGTGCCAGCAGCCAAGATTTAGGTAGTGCCGAGACCCAGTACTTC
TRBV2	TRBJ1-5	-	TRBD1	CASSGRGGRGNQPQHF	TGTGCCAGCAGTGGTCGAGGGGGCCGCGGCAATCAGCCCCAGCATTTT
TRBV12-3/TRBV12-4	TRBJ1-5	-	-	CASSLGGKGQPQHF	TGTGCCAGCAGTTTAGGGGGAAAGGGTCAGCCCCAGCATTTT
TRBV7-8	TRBJ2-7	-	-	CASSLAPGQYF	TGTGCCAGCAGCTTAGCGCCGGGGCAGTACTTC
TRBV29-1	TRBJ1-1	many	-	CSVINRADTEAFF	TGCAGCGTCATAAACAGGGCTGACACTGAAGCTTTCTTT
TRBV2	TRBJ2-7	-	TRBD2	CASSYATSGSTYEQYF	TGTGCCAGCAGTTACGCCACTAGCGGGAGCACCTACGAGCAGTACTTC
TRBV29-1	TRBJ1-2	-	TRBD1	CSADRVWGYTF	TGCAGCGCTGACAGGGTCTGGGGCTACACCTTC
TRBV7-2	TRBJ2-7	few	-	CASSLGESYEQYF	TGTGCCAGCAGCTTAGGAGAAAGCTACGAGCAGTACTTC
TRBV20-1	TRBJ2-7	few	-	CSAPTLGLPYEQYF	TGCAGTGCCCCCACCCTAGGGCTGCCCTACGAGCAGTACTTC
TRBV7-2	TRBJ1-1	many	-	CASSLARTASNTEAFF	TGTGCCAGCAGCTTAGCCCGGACAGCGTCGAACACTGAAGCTTTCTTT
TRBV7-9	TRBJ2-7	-	-	CASSLAGGGDSEQYF	TGTGCCAGCAGCTTGGCCGGGGGAGGAGACTCCGAGCAGTACTTC